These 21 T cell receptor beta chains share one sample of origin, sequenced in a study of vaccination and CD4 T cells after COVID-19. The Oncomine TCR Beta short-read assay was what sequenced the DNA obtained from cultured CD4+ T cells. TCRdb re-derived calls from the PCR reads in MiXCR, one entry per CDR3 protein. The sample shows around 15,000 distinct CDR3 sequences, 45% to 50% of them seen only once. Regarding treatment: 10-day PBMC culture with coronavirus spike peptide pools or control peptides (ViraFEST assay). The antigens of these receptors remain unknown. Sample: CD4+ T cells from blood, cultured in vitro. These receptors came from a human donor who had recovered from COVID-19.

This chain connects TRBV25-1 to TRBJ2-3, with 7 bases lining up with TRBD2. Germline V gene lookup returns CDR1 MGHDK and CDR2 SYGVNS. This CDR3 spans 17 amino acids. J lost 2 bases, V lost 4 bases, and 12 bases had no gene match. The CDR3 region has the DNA TGTGCCAGCAGTGGGGGGGGAGTGGTGGCATCCACAGATACGCAGTATTTT. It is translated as CASSGGGVVASTDTQYF.

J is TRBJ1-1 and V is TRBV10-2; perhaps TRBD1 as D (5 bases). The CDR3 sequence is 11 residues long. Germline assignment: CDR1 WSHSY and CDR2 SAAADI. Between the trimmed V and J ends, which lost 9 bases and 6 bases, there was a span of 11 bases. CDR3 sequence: CASRTSAEAFF. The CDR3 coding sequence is TGCGCCAGTCGGACATCCGCTGAAGCTTTCTTT.

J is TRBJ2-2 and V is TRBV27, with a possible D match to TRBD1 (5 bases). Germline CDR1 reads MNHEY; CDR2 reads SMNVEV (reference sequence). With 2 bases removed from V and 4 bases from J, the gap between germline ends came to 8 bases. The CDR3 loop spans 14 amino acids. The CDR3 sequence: CASSLRQLTGELFF. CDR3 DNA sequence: TGTGCCAGCAGTTTACGACAGCTCACCGGGGAGCTGTTTTTT.

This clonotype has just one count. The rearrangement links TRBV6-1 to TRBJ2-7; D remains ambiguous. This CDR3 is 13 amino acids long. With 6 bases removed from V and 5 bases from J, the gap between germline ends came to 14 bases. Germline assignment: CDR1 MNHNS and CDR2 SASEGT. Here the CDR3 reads CASSRNPTDEQYF. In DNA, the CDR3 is TGTGCCAGCAGCCGAAACCCGACGGACGAGCAGTACTTC.

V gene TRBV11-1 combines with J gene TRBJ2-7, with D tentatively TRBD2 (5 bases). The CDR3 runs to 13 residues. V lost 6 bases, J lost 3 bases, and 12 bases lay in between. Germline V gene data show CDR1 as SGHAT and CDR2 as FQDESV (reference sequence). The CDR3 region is CASRRTAGYEQYF. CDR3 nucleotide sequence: TGTGCCAGCAGACGAACGGCGGGCTACGAGCAGTACTTC.

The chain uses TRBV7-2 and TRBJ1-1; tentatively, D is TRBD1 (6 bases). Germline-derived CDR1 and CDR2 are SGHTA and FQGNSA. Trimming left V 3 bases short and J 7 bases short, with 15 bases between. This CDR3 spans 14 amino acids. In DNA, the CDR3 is TGTGCCAGCAGCTTCCAGGGGATCGAGGGTGAAGCTTTCTTT. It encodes CASSFQGIEGEAFF.

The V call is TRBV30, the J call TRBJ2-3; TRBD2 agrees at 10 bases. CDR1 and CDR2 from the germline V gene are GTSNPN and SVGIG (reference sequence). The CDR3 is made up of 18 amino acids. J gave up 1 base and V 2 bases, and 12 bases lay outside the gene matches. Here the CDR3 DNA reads TGTGCCTGGAGTCCAAGAAGGACTAGCGGATATGGCACAGATACGCAGTATTTT. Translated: CAWSPRRTSGYGTDTQYF.

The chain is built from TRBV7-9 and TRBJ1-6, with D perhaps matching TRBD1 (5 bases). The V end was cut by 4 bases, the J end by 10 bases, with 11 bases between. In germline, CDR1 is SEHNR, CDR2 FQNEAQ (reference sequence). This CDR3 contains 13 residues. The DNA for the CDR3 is TGTGCCAGCAGCTACCGGGGGGAATCACCCCTCCACTTT. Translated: CASSYRGESPLHF.

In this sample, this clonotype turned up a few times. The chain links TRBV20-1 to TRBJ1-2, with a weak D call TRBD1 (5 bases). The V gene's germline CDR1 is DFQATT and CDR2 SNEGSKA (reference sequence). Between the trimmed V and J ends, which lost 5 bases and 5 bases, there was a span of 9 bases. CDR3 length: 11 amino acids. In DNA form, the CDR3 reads TGCAGTGCTGCGGGGGAATATGGCTACACCTTC. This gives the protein CSAAGEYGYTF.

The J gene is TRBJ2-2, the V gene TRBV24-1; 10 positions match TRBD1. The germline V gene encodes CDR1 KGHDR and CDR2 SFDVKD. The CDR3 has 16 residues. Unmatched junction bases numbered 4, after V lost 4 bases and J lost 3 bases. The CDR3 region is CATSDPGTGDTGELFF. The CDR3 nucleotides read TGTGCCACCAGTGACCCCGGGACAGGGGACACCGGGGAGCTGTTTTTT.

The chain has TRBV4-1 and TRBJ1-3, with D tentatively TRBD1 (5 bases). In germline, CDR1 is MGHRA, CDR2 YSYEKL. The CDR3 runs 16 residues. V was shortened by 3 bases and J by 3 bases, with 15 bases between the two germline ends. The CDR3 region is CASSHAGRTIGNTIYF. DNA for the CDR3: TGCGCCAGCAGCCACGCGGGACGGACGATTGGAAACACCATATATTTT.

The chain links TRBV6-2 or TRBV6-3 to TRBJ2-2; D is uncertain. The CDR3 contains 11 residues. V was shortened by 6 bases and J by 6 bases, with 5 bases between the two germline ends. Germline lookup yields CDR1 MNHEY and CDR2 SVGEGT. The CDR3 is CASRFAGELFF. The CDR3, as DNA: TGTGCCAGCAGGTTCGCCGGGGAGCTGTTTTTT.

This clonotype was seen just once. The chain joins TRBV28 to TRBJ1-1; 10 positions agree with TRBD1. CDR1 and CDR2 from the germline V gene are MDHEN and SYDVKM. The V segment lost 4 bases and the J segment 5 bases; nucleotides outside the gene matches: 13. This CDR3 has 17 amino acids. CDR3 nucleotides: TGTGCCAGCAGTTCTTCCACCAAGGGACAGGGGAGAACTGAAGCTTTCTTT. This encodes CASSSSTKGQGRTEAFF.

The CDR3 sequence is CASSLGGGEKLFF. Here the CDR3 DNA reads TGTGCCAGCAGCTTAGGGGGAGGTGAAAAACTGTTTTTT. The V gene is TRBV7-2, the J gene TRBJ1-4; D gene uncertain. Germline V gives CDR1 SGHTA, CDR2 FQGNSA. The CDR3 runs to 13 residues. Trimming took 1 base from V and 7 from J, leaving 7 bases between them.

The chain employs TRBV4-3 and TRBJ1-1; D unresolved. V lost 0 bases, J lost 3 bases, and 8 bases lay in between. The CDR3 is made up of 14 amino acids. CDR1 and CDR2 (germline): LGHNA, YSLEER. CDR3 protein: CASSQELPDTEAFF. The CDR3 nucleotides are TGCGCCAGCAGCCAAGAGTTGCCAGACACTGAAGCTTTCTTT.

CDR3 sequence: CSASWDYGGEQFF. Here the CDR3 DNA reads TGCAGTGCTAGCTGGGATTATGGGGGTGAGCAGTTCTTC. The chain carries TRBV20-1 and TRBJ2-1; either TRBD1 or TRBD2 may fit D (5 bases each). Per the germline V gene, CDR1 is DFQATT and CDR2 is SNEGSKA (reference sequence). This CDR3 has 13 amino acids. The V end lost 3 bases, the J end lost 9 bases, and 15 bases lay between the germline ends.

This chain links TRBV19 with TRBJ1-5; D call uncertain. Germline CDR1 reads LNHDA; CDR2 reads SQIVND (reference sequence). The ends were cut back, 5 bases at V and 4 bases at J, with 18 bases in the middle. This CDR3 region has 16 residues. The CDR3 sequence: CASSRQSVKGNQPQHF. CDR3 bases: TGTGCCAGTAGTCGGCAGTCCGTAAAAGGTAATCAGCCCCAGCATTTT.

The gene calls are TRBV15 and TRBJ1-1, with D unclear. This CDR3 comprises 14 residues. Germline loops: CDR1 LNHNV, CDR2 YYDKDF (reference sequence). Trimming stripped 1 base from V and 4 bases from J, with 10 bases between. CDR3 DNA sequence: TGTGCCACCAGCAGAGGTGGGAGTAGCACTGAAGCTTTCTTT. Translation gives CATSRGGSSTEAFF.

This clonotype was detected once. DNA for the CDR3: TGTGCCAGCAGCCAAGAACCCTCAAGCACCGGGGAGCTGTTTTTT. This encodes CASSQEPSSTGELFF. J is TRBJ2-2 and V is TRBV4-2, with D uncertain. The V gene lost 0 bases and the J gene lost 4 bases, with 9 bases spanning the gap. The germline V gene encodes CDR1 LGHNA and CDR2 YNFKEQ. This CDR3 has 15 amino acids.

The CDR3, as DNA: TGTGCCAGCAGCTCAGGACAGGGGAAAGCGTCCCAAGAGACCCAGTACTTC. It yields the protein CASSSGQGKASQETQYF. The V gene is TRBV11-3, the J gene TRBJ2-5; 9 bases match TRBD1. Germline CDR1 SGHNT, CDR2 YENEEA. The CDR3 consists of 17 residues. Unmatched junction bases numbered 10, after V lost 4 bases and J lost 1 base.

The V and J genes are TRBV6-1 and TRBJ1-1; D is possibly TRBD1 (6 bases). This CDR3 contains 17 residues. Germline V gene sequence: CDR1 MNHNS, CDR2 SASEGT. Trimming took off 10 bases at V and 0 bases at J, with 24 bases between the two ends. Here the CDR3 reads CATTEGRGKLVNTEAFF. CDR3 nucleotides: TGTGCCACCACCGAGGGGAGGGGGAAATTAGTGAACACTGAAGCTTTCTTT.